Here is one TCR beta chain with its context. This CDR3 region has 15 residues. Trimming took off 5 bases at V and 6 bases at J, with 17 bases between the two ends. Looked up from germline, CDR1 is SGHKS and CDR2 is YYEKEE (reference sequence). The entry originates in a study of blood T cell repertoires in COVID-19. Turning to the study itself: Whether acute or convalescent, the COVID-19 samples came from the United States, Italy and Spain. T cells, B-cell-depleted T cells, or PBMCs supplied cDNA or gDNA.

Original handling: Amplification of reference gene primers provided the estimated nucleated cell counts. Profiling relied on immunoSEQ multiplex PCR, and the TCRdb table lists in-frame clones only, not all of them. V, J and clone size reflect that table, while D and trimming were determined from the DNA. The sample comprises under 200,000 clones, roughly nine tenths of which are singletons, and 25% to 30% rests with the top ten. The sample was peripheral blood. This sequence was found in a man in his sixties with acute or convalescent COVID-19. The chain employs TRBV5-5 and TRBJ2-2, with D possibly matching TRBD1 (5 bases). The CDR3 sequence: CASSRQTATAGELFF. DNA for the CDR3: TGTGCCAGCAGTCGCCAGACAGCCACCGCCGGGGAGCTGTTTTTT. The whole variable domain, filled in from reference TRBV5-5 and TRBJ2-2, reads DAGVTQSPTHLIKTRGQQVTLRCSPISGHKSVSWYQQVLGQGPQFIFQYYEKEERGRGNFPDRFSARQFPNYSSELNVNALLLGDSALYLCASSRQTATAGELFFGEGSRLTVL.